This T cell receptor beta chain was documented in a study of blood T cell repertoires in COVID-19. Study-wide context: The United States, Italy and Spain supplied acute and convalescent COVID-19 samples. Sources were T cells, B-cell-depleted T cells, or PBMCs; the material itself was cDNA or gDNA.

Germline V CDR1 and CDR2: DFQATT, SNEGSKA (reference sequence). The CDR3 covers 14 residues. V was clipped by 3 bases and J by 6 bases; unmatched bases: 6. Per the original methods: Amplification of reference gene primers provided the estimated nucleated cell counts. The repertoire was sequenced with immunoSEQ multiplex PCR; TCRdb's copy has only in-frame clones and lacks some. That table gives V, J and clone size, and the DNA gave D and trimming. The table includes under 300,000 clones, approximately 89% detected once. The receptor was isolated from a woman in her forties who had recovered from COVID-19. This chain connects TRBV20-1 to TRBJ2-2; 8 nucleotides line up with TRBD2. Sequenced material: peripheral blood. As DNA, the CDR3 is TGCAGTGCTAGTATAGCGGGGATGTCCGGGGAGCTGTTTTTT. As protein: CSASIAGMSGELFF.